This TCR beta chain was sequenced during a study of blood T cell repertoires in COVID-19. Study summary: T cells, B-cell-depleted T cells, or PBMCs supplied cDNA or gDNA.

Produced via immunoSEQ multiplex PCR; TCRdb's table is partial and in-frame only. The repertoire includes about 250,000 clones, roughly 80% of them detected once, and 5% sits in the top ten. Trimming took off 6 bases at V and 8 bases at J, with 16 bases between the two ends. Germline assignment: CDR1 MDHEN and CDR2 SYDVKM. This CDR3 has 14 residues. The chain joins TRBV28 to TRBJ1-4, with D maybe TRBD1 (6 bases). The sequence derives from a man between 40 and 49 years old who had been exposed to COVID-19. Sequences were obtained from PBMCs or T cells enriched from blood (not recorded which). The CDR3 DNA sequence: TGTGCCAGCAGAAACAGGGTGTCTGAAGAAAAACTGTTTTTT. The encoded protein is CASRNRVSEEKLFF.